This TCR beta chain was sequenced in a study of T cell responses to AZD1222 COVID-19 vaccine. Study-level results: Donor demographics were predominantly white British with a female majority; clonal diversity may be underestimated. Regions left unmutated in variants are reportedly the target of nearly half of spike-specific TCRs. Elevations in Spike-specific TCR breadth and depth followed administration of two AZD1222 doses.

This clone was seen only a few times. Antigen unknown. TCRdb's copy holds only in-frame clones and misses some; the assay was immunoSEQ multiplex PCR. The sample records around 67,000 clones, over 80% being singletons. Trimming shortened V by 0 bases and J by 1 base, and 16 bases separated the two germline ends. Germline V CDR1 and CDR2: MGHRA, YSYEKL. This CDR3 has 18 residues. The clonotype originates from an adult in good health. This specimen was peripheral blood, taken on day 0 of AZD1222 vaccination. The chain carries TRBV4-1 and TRBJ1-5, with no clear D. The CDR3, as DNA: TGCGCCAGCAGCCAAGATGGCCCAGGAGGAGGCAGCAATCAGCCCCAGCATTTT. This gives the protein CASSQDGPGGGSNQPQHF.